The subject of this entry is one TCR beta chain. The sample is drawn from a study of shared clonotypes between healthy human individuals. This CDR3 has 12 amino acids. CDR1 is MRHNA, CDR2 SNTAGT, per germline. Trimming shortened V by 0 bases and J by 4 bases, and 4 bases separated the two germline ends. Sequenced by immunoSEQ multiplex PCR; TCRdb stores in-frame clones only, minus some. Of roughly 2,000,000 clones listed, about 93% were seen once; the top ten hold over 1.5%. CD45RO-negative cells were positively selected for CCR7, leaving out terminally differentiated effector memory CD45RA+ cells. The genes are TRBV6-4 and TRBJ2-7; unclear D gene. Input material: naive CD8+ T cells from PBMCs. The sequence derives from a young man in good health. Some clones in this sample may be carry-over from other donors' samples. The CDR3 region has the DNA TGTGCCAGCAGTGACTCGTCTTACGAGCAGTACTTC. It yields the protein CASSDSSYEQYF.